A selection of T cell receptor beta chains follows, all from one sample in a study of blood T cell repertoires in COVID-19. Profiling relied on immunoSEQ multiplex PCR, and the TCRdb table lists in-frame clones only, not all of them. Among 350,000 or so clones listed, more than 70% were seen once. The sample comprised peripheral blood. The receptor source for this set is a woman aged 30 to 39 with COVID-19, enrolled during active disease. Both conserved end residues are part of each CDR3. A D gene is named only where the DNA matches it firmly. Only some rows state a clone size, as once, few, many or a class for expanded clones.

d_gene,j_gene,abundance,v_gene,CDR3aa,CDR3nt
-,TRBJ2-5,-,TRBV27,CASSLAAEETQYF,TGTGCCAGCAGCCTGGCGGCAGAAGAGACCCAGTACTTC
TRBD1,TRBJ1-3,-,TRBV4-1,CASSRNRQGWGNTIYF,TGCGCCAGCAGCCGGAACCGACAGGGGTGGGGAAACACCATATATTTT
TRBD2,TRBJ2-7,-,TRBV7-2,CASSVLAGGREEQYF,TGTGCCAGCAGCGTTCTAGCGGGGGGGCGGGAAGAGCAGTACTTC
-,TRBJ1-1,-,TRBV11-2,CASSYTLNTEAFF,TGTGCCAGCAGCTACACCCTGAACACTGAAGCTTTCTTT
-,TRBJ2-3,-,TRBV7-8,CASSSVLDTQYF,TGTGCCAGCAGCTCCGTTCTGGATACGCAGTATTTT
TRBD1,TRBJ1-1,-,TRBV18,CASSPSTGIGTEAFF,TGTGCCAGCTCACCATCGACAGGGATCGGCACTGAAGCTTTCTTT
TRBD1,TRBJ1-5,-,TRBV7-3,CASSLMTGVSARHF,TGTGCCAGCAGCTTAATGACAGGGGTTTCAGCTCGGCATTTT
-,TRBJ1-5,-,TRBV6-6,CASSYAGSWDQPQHF,TGTGCCAGCAGTTATGCTGGGAGCTGGGATCAGCCCCAGCATTTT
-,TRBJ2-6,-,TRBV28,CASSSQVSGANVLTF,TGTGCCAGCAGTTCCCAGGTCTCTGGGGCCAACGTCCTGACTTTC
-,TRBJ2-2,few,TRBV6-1,CASSEGESGAGELFF,TGTGCCAGCAGTGAAGGGGAGTCGGGGGCCGGGGAGCTGTTTTTT
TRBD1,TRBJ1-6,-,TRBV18,CASSARQGASPLHF,TGTGCCAGCTCAGCGAGACAGGGAGCTTCACCCCTCCACTTT
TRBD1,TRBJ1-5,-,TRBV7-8,CASSLFDRAPNQPQHF,TGTGCCAGCAGCTTATTTGACAGGGCCCCCAATCAGCCCCAGCATTTT
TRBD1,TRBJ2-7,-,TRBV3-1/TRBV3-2,CASSQDDRGTYEQYF,TGTGCCAGCAGCCAAGATGACAGGGGCACCTACGAGCAGTACTTC
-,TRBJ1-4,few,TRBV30,CAWSVGGTNEKLFF,TGTGCCTGGAGTGTCGGGGGGACTAATGAAAAACTGTTTTTT
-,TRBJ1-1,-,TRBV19,CASSIGRREAEAFF,TGTGCCAGTAGTATAGGACGGCGGGAGGCTGAAGCTTTCTTT
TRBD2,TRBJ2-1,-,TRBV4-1,CASSQGTSGDFEQFF,TGCGCCAGCAGCCAAGGGACTAGCGGGGATTTTGAGCAGTTCTTC
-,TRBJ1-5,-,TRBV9,CASSTDYNQPQHF,TGTGCCAGCAGTACTGACTACAATCAGCCCCAGCATTTT
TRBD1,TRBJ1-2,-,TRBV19,CASRRDRDHYGYTF,TGTGCCAGTAGAAGGGACAGGGACCACTATGGCTACACCTTC
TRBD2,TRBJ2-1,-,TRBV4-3,CASSQDRGVNNEQFF,TGCGCCAGCAGCCAAGACCGGGGGGTTAATAATGAGCAGTTCTTC
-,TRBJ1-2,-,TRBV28,CASSLGGTGSGYTF,TGTGCCAGCAGTTTAGGGGGCACAGGGTCGGGCTACACCTTC
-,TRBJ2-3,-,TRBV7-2,CASSLTGETTDTQYF,TGTGCCAGCAGCTTAACGGGGGAGACCACAGATACGCAGTATTTT
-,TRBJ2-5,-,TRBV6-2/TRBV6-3,CASSYSDRETQYF,TGTGCCAGCAGTTATAGCGATCGGGAGACCCAGTACTTC